This record looks at one T cell receptor (beta chain) sequence and its context. The target antigen is unknown. This record comes from a study of post-analysis software for immune sequencing data. Study-level points and caveats: Comparison with controls showed significantly lower normalized Chao1 diversity in multiple sclerosis patients. Roughly five TRBV segments, including TRBV5-6, TRBV5-1 and TRBV20-1, were more frequent in patients than controls.

Incorporated into the TCR beta cDNA libraries were unique molecular identifiers, which served to reduce PCR and sequencing biases. TCRdb independently ran MiXCR on the PCR reads; one entry per CDR3 protein. The sample lists approximately 770,000 distinct CDR3 sequences; just over 45% were seen once. This CDR3 spans 14 amino acids. V shed 6 bases and J 2 bases; nucleotides not matched to a gene: 5. Per the germline V gene, CDR1 is DFQATT and CDR2 is SNEGSKA (reference sequence). V and J are TRBV20-1 and TRBJ2-3; 10 bases are a match to TRBD2. The sample was blood. The receptor comes from a girl aged 5 to 17 with multiple sclerosis. The DNA of the CDR3 is TGCAGTGCGAAACTAGCGGGGCTCACAGATACGCAGTATTTT. Its protein product is CSAKLAGLTDTQYF.